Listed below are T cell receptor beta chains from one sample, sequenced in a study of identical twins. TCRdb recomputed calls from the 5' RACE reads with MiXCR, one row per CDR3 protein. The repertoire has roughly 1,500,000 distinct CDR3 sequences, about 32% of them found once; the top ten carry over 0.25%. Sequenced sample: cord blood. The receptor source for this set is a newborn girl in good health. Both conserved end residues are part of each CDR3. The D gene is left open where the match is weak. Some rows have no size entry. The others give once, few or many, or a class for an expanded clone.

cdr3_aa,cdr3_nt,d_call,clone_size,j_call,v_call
CSVSRQLTEAFF,TGCAGCGTCTCAAGACAACTCACTGAAGCTTTCTTT,-,few,TRBJ1-1,TRBV29-1
CSARERGGVETQYF,TGCAGTGCTAGAGAACGGGGGGGTGTAGAGACCCAGTACTTC,TRBD2,few,TRBJ2-5,TRBV20-1
CASSRGVEQGFGEKLFF,TGTGCCAGCAGCCGCGGGGTAGAACAGGGCTTTGGAGAAAAACTGTTTTTT,-,few,TRBJ1-4,TRBV6-6
CATSDPRGPLVTQYF,TGTGCCACCAGTGATCCCCGGGGACCTCTCGTGACCCAGTACTTC,-,few,TRBJ2-5,TRBV24-1
CAITSGGERTDTQYF,TGTGCCATAACTAGCGGGGGGGAACGCACAGATACGCAGTATTTT,TRBD2,-,TRBJ2-3,TRBV10-3
CASSFQGRVADTQYF,TGTGCCAGCAGTTTTCAAGGACGGGTCGCAGATACGCAGTATTTT,-,-,TRBJ2-3,TRBV12-3/TRBV12-4
CSARGTHSNQPQHF,TGCAGTGCTAGGGGGACACATAGCAATCAGCCCCAGCATTTT,-,-,TRBJ1-5,TRBV20-1
CASKGARNYGYTF,TGTGCCAGCAAGGGGGCGCGAAACTATGGCTACACCTTC,TRBD1,-,TRBJ1-2,TRBV12-3/TRBV12-4
CASSQDGGQGSYNEQFF,TGTGCCAGCAGCCAAGACGGGGGGCAGGGCTCCTACAATGAGCAGTTCTTC,-,-,TRBJ2-1,TRBV14
CASSFLAGDREQFF,TGCGCCAGCAGCTTTTTAGCGGGAGACCGTGAGCAGTTCTTC,TRBD2,-,TRBJ2-1,TRBV5-1
CAWSHGHRATEAFF,TGTGCCTGGAGTCACGGACATCGGGCCACTGAAGCTTTCTTT,-,-,TRBJ1-1,TRBV30
CATSDADSPNQPQHF,TGTGCCACCAGTGACGCGGACAGCCCCAATCAGCCCCAGCATTTT,-,-,TRBJ1-5,TRBV24-1
CASTSDGGYGYTF,TGTGCCAGCACCTCCGACGGGGGATACGGCTACACCTTC,-,-,TRBJ1-2,TRBV12-3/TRBV12-4
CASSLARGVVNYGYTF,TGTGCCAGCAGCTTAGCCCGGGGCGTTGTAAACTATGGCTACACCTTC,-,few,TRBJ1-2,TRBV11-2
CASSQGTGTSWSEQYF,TGTGCCAGCAGCCAAGGGACCGGGACTAGCTGGTCCGAGCAGTACTTC,TRBD2,few,TRBJ2-7,TRBV4-2
CAWSVGVYGYTF,TGTGCCTGGAGTGTAGGGGTCTATGGCTACACCTTC,-,-,TRBJ1-2,TRBV30
CASSPRQARLAGMQETQYF,TGTGCCAGCAGTCCCCGACAGGCCAGACTAGCGGGAATGCAAGAGACCCAGTACTTC,TRBD2,few,TRBJ2-5,TRBV28
CASSFRTSGRQETQYF,TGCGCCAGCAGCTTTAGGACTAGCGGGCGCCAAGAGACCCAGTACTTC,TRBD2,-,TRBJ2-5,TRBV5-1
CASGGQANTGELFF,TGCGCCAGCGGGGGACAGGCGAACACCGGGGAGCTGTTTTTT,TRBD1,-,TRBJ2-2,TRBV5-1
CASSLGGDRGNEQFF,TGTGCCAGCAGCTTAGGAGGGGACAGGGGCAATGAGCAGTTCTTC,TRBD1,-,TRBJ2-1,TRBV7-9
CASSLTRRSNQPQHF,TGTGCCAGCAGTTTAACCCGGAGGAGCAATCAGCCCCAGCATTTT,-,few,TRBJ1-5,TRBV28
CSVRVGTGDTEAFF,TGCAGCGTTCGTGTGGGGACAGGGGACACTGAAGCTTTCTTT,TRBD1,-,TRBJ1-1,TRBV29-1
CSAKGGPLGTQYF,TGCAGTGCTAAGGGCGGGCCCCTAGGGACCCAGTACTTC,-,once,TRBJ2-5,TRBV20-1
CASSWSGHSLENTQYF,TGCGCCAGCAGCTGGAGCGGCCACTCTCTCGAAAATACGCAGTATTTT,-,-,TRBJ2-3,TRBV5-1
CASSEARLNEQFF,TGTGCCAGCAGTGAGGCTAGGCTCAATGAGCAGTTCTTC,-,-,TRBJ2-1,TRBV2
CSVAGAHGGYTF,TGCAGCGTCGCCGGGGCGCACGGGGGCTACACCTTC,-,few,TRBJ1-2,TRBV20-1
CASRGLAAGTQYF,TGTGCCAGCAGAGGACTAGCGGCAGGGACCCAGTACTTC,TRBD2,-,TRBJ2-5,TRBV2
CASSEYPNTEAFF,TGTGCCAGCAGTGAATACCCAAACACTGAAGCTTTCTTT,-,-,TRBJ1-1,TRBV25-1
CASSVGTSGEDEQYF,TGCGCCAGCAGTGTCGGGACTAGCGGGGAGGACGAGCAGTACTTC,TRBD2,-,TRBJ2-7,TRBV10-2
CSDSNTGELFF,TGCAGTGACAGCAACACCGGGGAGCTGTTTTTT,-,few,TRBJ2-2,TRBV20-1
CAGSQVPERGTDTQYF,TGCGCCGGCAGCCAAGTCCCGGAGCGTGGCACAGATACGCAGTATTTT,-,-,TRBJ2-3,TRBV4-1
CAWSRRGLNYNEQFF,TGTGCCTGGAGCCGCCGGGGGTTGAACTACAATGAGCAGTTCTTC,-,-,TRBJ2-1,TRBV30
CASSQGQGYSGANVLTF,TGCGCCAGCAGCCAGGGACAGGGCTACTCTGGGGCCAACGTCCTGACTTTC,TRBD1,few,TRBJ2-6,TRBV4-1
CASSSGGGTNEQYF,TGTGCCAGCAGTTCGGGGGGGGGCACCAATGAGCAGTACTTC,TRBD2,-,TRBJ2-7,TRBV12-3/TRBV12-4
CASSLTAMGGQPQHF,TGTGCCAGCAGCTTAACGGCGATGGGTGGTCAGCCCCAGCATTTT,-,few,TRBJ1-5,TRBV12-3/TRBV12-4
CATTTPRTGNSPLHF,TGTGCCACTACGACCCCACGCACAGGGAATTCACCCCTCCACTTT,-,-,TRBJ1-6,TRBV28
CASSLVATVTYEQYF,TGTGCCAGCAGTTTAGTGGCGACAGTCACCTACGAGCAGTACTTC,-,few,TRBJ2-7,TRBV28
CASSDSSPGQAYGYTF,TGTGCCAGCAGTGACTCTTCCCCGGGACAGGCCTATGGCTACACCTTC,TRBD1,once,TRBJ1-2,TRBV2
CSASAEREGLTDTQYF,TGCAGTGCTAGTGCTGAGCGGGAGGGACTCACAGATACGCAGTATTTT,TRBD2,few,TRBJ2-3,TRBV20-1
CSARDWGTGAGYGYTF,TGCAGTGCTAGAGATTGGGGGACAGGGGCAGGCTATGGCTACACCTTC,TRBD1,-,TRBJ1-2,TRBV20-1
CASSLVGGGGLATGANVLTF,TGTGCCAGCAGCTTAGTTGGGGGGGGCGGCCTTGCAACTGGGGCCAACGTCCTGACTTTC,-,-,TRBJ2-6,TRBV7-9
CAISESARAGGNTIYF,TGTGCCATCAGTGAGTCCGCCCGGGCAGGGGGAAACACCATATATTTT,-,few,TRBJ1-3,TRBV10-3
CSARVGTYSGANVLTF,TGCAGTGCTAGAGTGGGGACGTACTCTGGGGCCAACGTCCTGACTTTC,-,-,TRBJ2-6,TRBV20-1
CASSQLQGVRPYEQYF,TGTGCCAGCAGCCAGTTACAAGGAGTCAGACCCTACGAGCAGTACTTC,-,few,TRBJ2-7,TRBV5-5
CSAGTSGPSYEQYF,TGCAGTGCTGGAACTAGCGGCCCCTCCTACGAGCAGTACTTC,TRBD2,once,TRBJ2-7,TRBV20-1
CSARPLPRGEEDTQYF,TGCAGTGCTAGACCCCTCCCGCGGGGGGAAGAAGATACGCAGTATTTT,TRBD2,few,TRBJ2-3,TRBV20-1
CASSRRGGRITDTQYF,TGCGCCAGCAGTAGGCGGGGGGGCCGAATCACGGATACGCAGTATTTT,TRBD2,-,TRBJ2-3,TRBV10-2
CSAGGQVNQPQHF,TGCAGTGCCGGCGGACAGGTCAATCAGCCCCAGCATTTT,TRBD1,few,TRBJ1-5,TRBV20-1
CASRERGGGTQYF,TGTGCCAGCCGTGAGCGGGGGGGCGGTACGCAGTATTTT,TRBD2,few,TRBJ2-3,TRBV14
CASSFTGVKDTQYF,TGTGCCAGCAGCTTTACCGGGGTTAAAGATACGCAGTATTTT,-,few,TRBJ2-3,TRBV5-6
CASSPLTGSSSYEQYF,TGTGCCAGCAGCCCCCTGACTGGGTCCAGCTCCTACGAGCAGTACTTC,-,-,TRBJ2-7,TRBV3-1
CATAGQAFYNEQFF,TGTGCCACCGCGGGACAGGCCTTCTACAATGAGCAGTTCTTC,-,few,TRBJ2-1,TRBV21-1
CASSLLDNQETQYF,TGTGCCAGCAGTTTATTGGACAACCAAGAGACCCAGTACTTC,-,-,TRBJ2-5,TRBV27